The present entry profiles one T cell receptor beta chain with its context. It lacks a known antigen. No qualities accompany the bases; no much larger clone lies one base away. The trial excluded patients who had a history of autoimmune disease or were on systemic immunosuppression. Peripheral blood for TCR sequencing was collected from all dose cohorts at baseline, on cycle 4 day 1, and on cycle 7 day 1. Samples came from an open-label, multicenter, first-in-human phase I dose-escalation trial of ivuxolimab. Adults with locally advanced or metastatic melanoma, renal cell, hepatocellular, or head and neck squamous cell carcinoma were enrolled in the trial. Before TCR sequencing, CD4+ T cells and CD8+ T cells were sorted from peripheral blood as separate populations. Spanning cysteine to phenylalanine, the CDR3 consists of 18 amino acids. The entry retains the CDR3 DNA only, 54 bases that are in frame from base 1. The germline V gene encodes CDR1 SGDLS and CDR2 YYNGEE. Here V drops 4 bases and J drops 5 bases, and the junction holds 12 bases not matched to any gene.

The data were obtained in a study of OX40 agonist ivuxolimab in advanced cancers. About the investigation overall: The costimulatory receptor OX40 (CD134) was targeted by ivuxolimab, a fully human IgG2 agonistic monoclonal antibody. The paper covers the monotherapy dose-escalation part of the phase I ivuxolimab trial, which included N ≈ 50 patients. Of the 50 to 55 dose-escalation patients, hepatocellular carcinoma was present in about 20, melanoma in approximately 15, renal cell carcinoma in 9 and head and neck cancer in 9. The dose-escalation cohort was 82.7% male with a mean age of about 60 years, ranging from about 23 to 85. Patients were allowed to have had prior anti-PD-1, anti-PD-L1 or anti-CTLA-4 therapy, and approximately 43% of the dose-escalation patients had previously received checkpoint inhibitors. Intravenous ivuxolimab was administered to patients every 2 weeks at six dose levels: 0.01, 0.1, 0.3, 1.5, 3 and 10 mg/kg. The point of sequencing TCRbeta in the periphery was to test whether ivuxolimab changed TCR sequence diversity and drove clonal T-cell expansion. Partial responses occurred in three dose-escalation patients: two with cutaneous melanoma and one with hepatocellular carcinoma.

Results the study describes overall, beyond this receptor: Partial responders in the 0.1-3.0 mg/kg groups had among the lowest normalized peripheral clonal expansion, especially among CD8+ T cells. After ivuxolimab, expanded clones were on average more numerous among CD8+ T cells than among CD4+ T cells. At doses from 0.1 to 3.0 mg/kg, clonal expansion was seen in both CD4+ and CD8+ blood T cells between baseline and week 6. Low levels of normalized T-cell clonal expansion were also shown by some nonresponding patients. The antigen specificity of the peripheral T cells that underwent clonal expansion was not determined.

Genomic DNA was isolated from the sorted cells so that the TCRbeta CDR3 region could be sequenced. The immunoSEQ Assay was used to sequence the TCRbeta CDR3 regions. This immuneACCESS table, as held by TCRdb, lists in-frame sequences with V and J called but not all clones. Of the missing ones, under half trace to an unresolved V gene in checked studies; the others have no known cause. For this sample there are 30,000 to 35,000 clones; 84% appear just once. Less than 15% of the sample is taken by the ten largest. The sequence links TRBV9 to TRBJ2-1; 13 bases in the junction line up with TRBD2. The sequence derives from an adult with an advanced solid tumor such as melanoma, head and neck, liver or kidney cancer. The sample here was CD4+ or CD8+ T cells sorted from blood, taken in a trial of the OX40 agonist ivuxolimab. The DNA reads TGTGCCAGCAGCCAAGAACAGGGACTAGCGGGACCGGACAATGAGCAGTTCTTC. This is translated as CASSQEQGLAGPDNEQFF.